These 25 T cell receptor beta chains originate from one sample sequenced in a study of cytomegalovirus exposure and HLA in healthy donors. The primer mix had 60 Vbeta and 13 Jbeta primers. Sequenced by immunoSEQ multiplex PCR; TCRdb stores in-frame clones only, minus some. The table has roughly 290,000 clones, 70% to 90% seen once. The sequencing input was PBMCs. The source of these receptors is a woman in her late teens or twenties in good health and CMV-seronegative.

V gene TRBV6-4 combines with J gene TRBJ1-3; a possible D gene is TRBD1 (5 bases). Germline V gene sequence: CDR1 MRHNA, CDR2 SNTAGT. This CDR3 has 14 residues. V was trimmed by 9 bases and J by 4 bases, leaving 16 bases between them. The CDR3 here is CARGEGTIGNTIYF. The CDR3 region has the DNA TGTGCCAGGGGGGAGGGGACGATCGGAAACACCATATATTTT.

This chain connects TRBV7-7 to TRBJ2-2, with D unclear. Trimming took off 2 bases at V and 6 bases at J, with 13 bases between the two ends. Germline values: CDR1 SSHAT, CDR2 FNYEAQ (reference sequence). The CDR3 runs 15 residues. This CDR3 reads CASSLLPGAAGELFF. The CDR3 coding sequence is TGTGCCAGCAGCTTACTGCCCGGAGCCGCCGGGGAGCTGTTTTTT.

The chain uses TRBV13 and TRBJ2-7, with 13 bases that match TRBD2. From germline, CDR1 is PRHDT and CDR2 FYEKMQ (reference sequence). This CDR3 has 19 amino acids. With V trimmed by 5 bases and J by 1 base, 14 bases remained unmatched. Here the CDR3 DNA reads TGTGCCAGCAGCATCGACTGGACTAGCGGGGGAACTACTTCCTACGAGCAGTACTTC. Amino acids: CASSIDWTSGGTTSYEQYF.

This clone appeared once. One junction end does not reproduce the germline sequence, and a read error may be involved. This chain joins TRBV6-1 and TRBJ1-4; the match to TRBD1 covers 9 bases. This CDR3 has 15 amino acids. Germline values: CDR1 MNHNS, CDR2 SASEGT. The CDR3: CASREGQGNNEKLFF. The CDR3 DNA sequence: TGTGCCAGCAGGGAAGGACAGGGGAATAATGAAAAACTGTTTTTT.

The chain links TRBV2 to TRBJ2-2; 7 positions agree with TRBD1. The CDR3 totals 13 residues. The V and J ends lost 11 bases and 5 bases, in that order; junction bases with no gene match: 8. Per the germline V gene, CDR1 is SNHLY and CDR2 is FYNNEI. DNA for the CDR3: TGTGCCGTCCGACAGGGCCGAACCGGGGAGCTGTTTTTT. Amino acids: CAVRQGRTGELFF.

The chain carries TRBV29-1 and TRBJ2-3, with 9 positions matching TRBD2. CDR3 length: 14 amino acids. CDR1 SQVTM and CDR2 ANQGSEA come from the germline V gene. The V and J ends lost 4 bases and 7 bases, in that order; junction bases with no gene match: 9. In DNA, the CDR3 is TGCAGCGTTGTGATGGCGGGGGGGCCAAATACGCAGTATTTT. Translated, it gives CSVVMAGGPNTQYF.

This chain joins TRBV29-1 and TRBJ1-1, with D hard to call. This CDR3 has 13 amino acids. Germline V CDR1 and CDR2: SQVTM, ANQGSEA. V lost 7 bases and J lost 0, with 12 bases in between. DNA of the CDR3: TGCAGCGGAGCTCAGGCTCTGAACACTGAAGCTTTCTTT. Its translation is CSGAQALNTEAFF.

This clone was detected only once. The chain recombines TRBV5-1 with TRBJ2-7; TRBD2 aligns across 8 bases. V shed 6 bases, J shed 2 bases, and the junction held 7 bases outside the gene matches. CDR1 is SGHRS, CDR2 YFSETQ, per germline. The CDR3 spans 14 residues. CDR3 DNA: TGCGCCAGCAACTCGGGGGGGTTACCCTACGAGCAGTACTTC. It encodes CASNSGGLPYEQYF.

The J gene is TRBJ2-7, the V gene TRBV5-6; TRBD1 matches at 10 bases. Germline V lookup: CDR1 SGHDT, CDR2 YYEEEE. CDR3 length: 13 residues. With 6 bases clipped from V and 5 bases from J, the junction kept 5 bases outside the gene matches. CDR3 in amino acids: CASTPTGGNEQYF. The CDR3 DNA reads TGTGCCAGCACCCCGACAGGGGGCAACGAGCAGTACTTC.

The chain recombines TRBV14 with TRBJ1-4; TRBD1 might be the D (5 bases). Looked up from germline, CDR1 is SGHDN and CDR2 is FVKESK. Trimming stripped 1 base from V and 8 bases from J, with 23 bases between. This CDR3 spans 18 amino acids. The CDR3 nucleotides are TGTGCCAGCAGCCAAGCTCAGCCACCGGGACTCATGGGGGAAAAACTGTTTTTT. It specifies CASSQAQPPGLMGEKLFF.

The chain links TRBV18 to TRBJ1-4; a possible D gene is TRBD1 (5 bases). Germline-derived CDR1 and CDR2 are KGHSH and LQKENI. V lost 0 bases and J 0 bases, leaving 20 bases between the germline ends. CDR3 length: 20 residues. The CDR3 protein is CASSPPGQGQALATNEKLFF. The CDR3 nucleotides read TGTGCCAGCTCACCACCGGGTCAGGGCCAGGCCCTCGCAACTAATGAAAAACTGTTTTTT.

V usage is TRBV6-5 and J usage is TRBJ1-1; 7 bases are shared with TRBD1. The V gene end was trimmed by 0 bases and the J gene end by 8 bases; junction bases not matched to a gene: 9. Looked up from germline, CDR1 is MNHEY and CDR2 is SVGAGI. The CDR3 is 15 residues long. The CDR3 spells CASSYSGTGAREAFF. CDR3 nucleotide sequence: TGTGCCAGCAGTTACTCGGGTACAGGGGCGAGGGAAGCTTTCTTT.

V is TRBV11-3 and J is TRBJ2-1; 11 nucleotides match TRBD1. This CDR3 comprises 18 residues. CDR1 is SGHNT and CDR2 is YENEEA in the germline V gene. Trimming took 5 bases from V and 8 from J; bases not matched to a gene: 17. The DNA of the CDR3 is TGTGCCAGCAGCGATAACGCACAGCCGGGACAGGGGGGCGATGAGCAGTTCTTC. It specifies CASSDNAQPGQGGDEQFF. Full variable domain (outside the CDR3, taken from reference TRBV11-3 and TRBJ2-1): EAGVVQSPRYKIIEKKQPVAFWCNPISGHNTLYWYLQNLGQGPELLIRYENEEAVDDSQLPKDRFSAERLKGVDSTLKIQPAELGDSAVYLCASSDNAQPGQGGDEQFFGPGTRLTVL.

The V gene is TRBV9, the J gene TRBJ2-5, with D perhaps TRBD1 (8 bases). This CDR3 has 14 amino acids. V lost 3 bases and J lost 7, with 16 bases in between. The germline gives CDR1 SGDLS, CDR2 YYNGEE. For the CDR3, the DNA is TGTGCCAGCAGCGGGGGGGGAGACAGGGGGACCCAGTACTTC. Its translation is CASSGGGDRGTQYF. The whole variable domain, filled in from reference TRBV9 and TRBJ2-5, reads DSGVTQTPKHLITATGQRVTLRCSPRSGDLSVYWYQQSLDQGLQFLIQYYNGEERAKGNILERFSAQQFPDLHSELNLSSLELGDSALYFCASSGGGDRGTQYFGPGTRLLVL.

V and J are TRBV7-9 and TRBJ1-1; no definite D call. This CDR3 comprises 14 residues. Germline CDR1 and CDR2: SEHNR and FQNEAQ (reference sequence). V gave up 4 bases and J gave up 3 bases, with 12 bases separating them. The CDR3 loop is CASSSAGVHTEAFF. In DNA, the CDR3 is TGTGCCAGCAGCTCAGCCGGGGTTCACACTGAAGCTTTCTTT.

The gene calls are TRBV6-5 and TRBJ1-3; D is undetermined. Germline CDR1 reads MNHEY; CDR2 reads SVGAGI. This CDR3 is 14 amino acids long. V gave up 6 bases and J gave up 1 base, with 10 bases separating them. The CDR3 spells CASSIGVSGNTIYF. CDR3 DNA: TGTGCCAGCAGCATAGGAGTATCTGGAAACACCATATATTTT.

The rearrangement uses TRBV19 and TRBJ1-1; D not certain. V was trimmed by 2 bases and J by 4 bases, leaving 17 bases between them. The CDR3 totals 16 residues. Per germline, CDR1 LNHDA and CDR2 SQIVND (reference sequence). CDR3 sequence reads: CASSIYPESRGTEAFF. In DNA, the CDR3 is TGTGCCAGTAGTATATACCCCGAATCACGGGGCACTGAAGCTTTCTTT. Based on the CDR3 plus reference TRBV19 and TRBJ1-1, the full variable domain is DGGITQSPKYLFRKEGQNVTLSCEQNLNHDAMYWYRQDPGQGLRLIYYSQIVNDFQKGDIAEGYSVSREKKESFPLTVTSAQKNPTAFYLCASSIYPESRGTEAFFGQGTRLTVV.

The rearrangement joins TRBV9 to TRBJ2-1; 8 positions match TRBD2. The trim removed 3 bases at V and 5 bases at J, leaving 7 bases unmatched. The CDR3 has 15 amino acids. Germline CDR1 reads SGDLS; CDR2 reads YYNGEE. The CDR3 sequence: CASSAGGGPHNEQFF. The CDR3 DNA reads TGTGCCAGCAGCGCTGGCGGGGGGCCCCACAATGAGCAGTTCTTC.

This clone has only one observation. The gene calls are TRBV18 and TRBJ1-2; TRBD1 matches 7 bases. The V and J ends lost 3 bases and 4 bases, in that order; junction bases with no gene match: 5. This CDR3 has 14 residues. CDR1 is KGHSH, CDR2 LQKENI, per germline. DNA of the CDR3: TGTGCCAGCTCACCCGAGACAGGGAGCTATGGCTACACCTTC. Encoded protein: CASSPETGSYGYTF.

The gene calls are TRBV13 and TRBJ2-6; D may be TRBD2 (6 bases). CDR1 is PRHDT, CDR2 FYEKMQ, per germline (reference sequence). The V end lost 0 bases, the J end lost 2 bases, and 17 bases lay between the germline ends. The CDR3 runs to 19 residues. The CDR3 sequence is CASSLGGWGSGPGANVLTF. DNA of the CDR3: TGTGCCAGCAGCTTAGGTGGATGGGGTAGCGGACCTGGGGCCAACGTCCTGACTTTC.

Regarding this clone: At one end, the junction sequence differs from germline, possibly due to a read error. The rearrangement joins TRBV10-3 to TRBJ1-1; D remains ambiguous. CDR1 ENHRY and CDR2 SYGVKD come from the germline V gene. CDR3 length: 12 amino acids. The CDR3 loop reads CAVSGGNTEAFF. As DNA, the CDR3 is TGTGCCGTCAGCGGCGGGAACACTGAAGCTTTCTTT.

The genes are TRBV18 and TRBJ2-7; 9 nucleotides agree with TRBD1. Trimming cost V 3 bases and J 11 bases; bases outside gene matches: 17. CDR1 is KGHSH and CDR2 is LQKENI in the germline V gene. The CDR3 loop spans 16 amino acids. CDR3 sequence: CASSPLPGQGTLTKYF. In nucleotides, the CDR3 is TGTGCCAGCTCACCTCTACCGGGACAGGGTACCCTAACTAAGTACTTC.

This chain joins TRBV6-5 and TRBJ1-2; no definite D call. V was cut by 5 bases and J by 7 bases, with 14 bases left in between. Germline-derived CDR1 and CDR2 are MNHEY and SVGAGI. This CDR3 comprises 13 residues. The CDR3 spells CASSELESGGYTF. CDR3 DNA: TGTGCCAGCAGTGAACTGGAAAGCGGTGGCTACACCTTC.

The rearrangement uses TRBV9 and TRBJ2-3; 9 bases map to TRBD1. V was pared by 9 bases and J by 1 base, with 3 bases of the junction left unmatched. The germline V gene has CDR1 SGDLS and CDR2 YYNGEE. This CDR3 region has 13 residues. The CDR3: CATGQGGTDTQYF. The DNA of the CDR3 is TGTGCCACGGGACAGGGTGGCACAGATACGCAGTATTTT.

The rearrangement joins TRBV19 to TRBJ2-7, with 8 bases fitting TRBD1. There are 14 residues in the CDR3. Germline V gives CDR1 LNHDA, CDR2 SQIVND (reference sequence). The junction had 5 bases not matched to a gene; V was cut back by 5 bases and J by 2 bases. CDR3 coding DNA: TGTGCCAGTAGTTCCGGGACAGGAACCTACGAGCAGTACTTC. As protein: CASSSGTGTYEQYF.